This TCR beta chain was sequenced for a study of PD-1 blockade in classical Hodgkin lymphoma. Relapse was seen in all patients after autologous stem cell transplantation, and brentuximab vedotin exposure was variable. Generated by immunoSEQ multiplex PCR, the TCRdb table keeps only in-frame clones and is missing some. The sample has 60,000 to 65,000 clones; about 91% are singletons. The CDR3 contains 15 residues. CDR1 and CDR2 from the germline V gene are MNHEY and SMNVEV (reference sequence). Deletions cut 1 base from V and 0 bases from J, with 10 bases between. The clonotype comes from a human donor with classical Hodgkin lymphoma. This rearrangement joins TRBV27 to TRBJ2-7; possibly TRBD2 for D (7 bases). The sample was peripheral blood mononuclear cells (PBMCs), taken at baseline. The CDR3 reads CASSLYAGASYEQYF. The CDR3 nucleotides are TGTGCCAGCAGTTTATATGCGGGGGCCTCCTACGAGCAGTACTTC.